This T cell receptor (beta chain) was sequenced in a study of beta chain features in type 1 diabetes. Study context: Examination of sorted cells across all samples involved 100 million or so cells.

Purity of each sorted population was above 95%. Sequencing targeted expressed TCRB transcripts, as all isolated RNA had been reverse transcribed. Some clones are missing from TCRdb's copy, which holds only in-frame ones; the method was immunoSEQ multiplex PCR. The sample contains approximately 170,000 clones, 7% to 10% of which appear only once. Germline values: CDR1 SGHRS, CDR2 YFSETQ. The CDR3 length is 15 residues. V lost 5 bases and J lost 6; bases outside the gene matches: 6. Overall study results and limits: Short templates might get an advantage during PCR, and this would be equal in patients and controls.

This clone was picked up a small number of times. Its target is not known. The J gene is TRBJ2-1, the V gene TRBV5-1, with 12 bases identical to TRBD2. What was sequenced was central memory CD4+ T cells from blood. The receptor was isolated from a woman aged 18-29 years in good health. This CDR3 reads CASRAPGLAGNEQFF. CDR3 DNA sequence: TGCGCCAGCAGGGCTCCGGGACTAGCGGGCAATGAGCAGTTCTTC.